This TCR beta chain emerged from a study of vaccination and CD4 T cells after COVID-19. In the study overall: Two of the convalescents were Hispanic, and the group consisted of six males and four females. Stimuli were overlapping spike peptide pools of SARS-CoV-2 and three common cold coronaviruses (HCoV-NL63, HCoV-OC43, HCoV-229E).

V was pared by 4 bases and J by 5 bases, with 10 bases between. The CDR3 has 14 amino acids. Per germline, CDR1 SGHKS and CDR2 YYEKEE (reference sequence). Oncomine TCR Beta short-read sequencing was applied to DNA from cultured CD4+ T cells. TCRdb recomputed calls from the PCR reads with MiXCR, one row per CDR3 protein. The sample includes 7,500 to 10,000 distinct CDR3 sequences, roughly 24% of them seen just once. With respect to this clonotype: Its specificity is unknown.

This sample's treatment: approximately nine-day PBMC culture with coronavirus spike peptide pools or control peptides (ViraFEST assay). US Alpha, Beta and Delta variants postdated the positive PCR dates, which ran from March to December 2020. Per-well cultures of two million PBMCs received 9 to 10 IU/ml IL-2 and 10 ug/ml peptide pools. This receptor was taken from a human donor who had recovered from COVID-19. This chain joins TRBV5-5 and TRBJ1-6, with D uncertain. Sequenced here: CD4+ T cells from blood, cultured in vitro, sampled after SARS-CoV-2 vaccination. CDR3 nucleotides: TGTGCCAGCAGCCCGGTGACGAATAATTCACCCCTCCACTTT. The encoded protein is CASSPVTNNSPLHF.